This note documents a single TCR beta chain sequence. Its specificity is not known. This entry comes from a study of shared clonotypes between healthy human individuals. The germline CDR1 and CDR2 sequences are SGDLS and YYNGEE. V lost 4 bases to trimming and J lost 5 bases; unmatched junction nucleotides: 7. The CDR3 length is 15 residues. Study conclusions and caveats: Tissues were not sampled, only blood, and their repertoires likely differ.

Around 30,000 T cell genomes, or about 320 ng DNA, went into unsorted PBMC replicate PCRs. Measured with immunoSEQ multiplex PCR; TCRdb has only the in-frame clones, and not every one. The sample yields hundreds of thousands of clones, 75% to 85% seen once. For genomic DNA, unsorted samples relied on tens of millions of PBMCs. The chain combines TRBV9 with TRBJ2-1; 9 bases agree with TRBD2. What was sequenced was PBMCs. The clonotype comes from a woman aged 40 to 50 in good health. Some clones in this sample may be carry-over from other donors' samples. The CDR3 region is CASSRLAVSNNEQFF. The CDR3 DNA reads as TGTGCCAGCAGCCGACTAGCGGTGTCCAACAATGAGCAGTTCTTC.